This T cell receptor (beta chain) stems from a study of blood T cell repertoires in COVID-19. Clones were sequenced by immunoSEQ multiplex PCR, and TCRdb holds only the in-frame ones, with some missing. This sample carries more than 200,000 clones, 70% to 85% of them seen once, and the ten largest clones take about 9%. The sequencing input was peripheral blood. The TCR comes from a man older than 75 with acute or convalescent COVID-19.

This CDR3 reads CAINRIGNTDTQYF. The CDR3 coding sequence is TGTGCCATCAACCGGATCGGGAACACAGATACGCAGTATTTT. This sequence joins TRBV10-3 and TRBJ2-3; D is perhaps TRBD2 (5 bases). V lost 7 bases to trimming and J lost 2 bases, with 13 bases between them. The V gene's germline CDR1 is ENHRY and CDR2 SYGVKD. The CDR3 runs to 14 residues.